This T cell receptor (beta chain) is from a study of T-cell memory formation after mild COVID-19 (TCRdb year 2021). As for the study more broadly: TCR sequence clusters from the two donors were largely donor specific. In a couple of donors, T-cell clones that expanded and contracted after mild COVID-19 were tracked by sequencing TCRalpha and TCRbeta repertoires over time. Two young, previously healthy adult volunteers made up the cohort, one male and one female.

PBMCs were isolated by Ficoll-Paque density gradient centrifugation. Instrument used: Illumina NovaSeq 6000. TCRalpha and TCRbeta cDNA libraries were constructed by 5'RACE with constant-segment primers, with sample barcodes and unique molecular identifiers being introduced. RNA was extracted from every sample with Trizol reagent. Amplification of the libraries took two PCR steps, and the second step added a second sample barcode plus Illumina TruSeq adapters. The libraries were sequenced on an Illumina NovaSeq using 2 x 150 bp paired-end reads. Regarding the original processing steps: Reads were demultiplexed and collapsed into UMI-guided consensus sequences with migec v1.2.7. Using mixcr v2.1.11, the UMI consensuses were aligned to TRA and TRB V and J templates and assembled into clonotypes. Clonotypes were classified as expanded or contracted when called significant by both edgeR and NoisET, with noise models trained on biological replicates. For edgeR calls, a false discovery rate-adjusted p below 0.01 and a log2 fold-change threshold of 1 were applied. As an exploratory analysis of dynamics, PCA with hierarchical clustering was applied to max-normalized trajectories of the 1000 most abundant clonotypes. The CD4 or CD8 phenotype of responding clones was assigned using the separately sequenced CD4+ and CD8+ repertoires. TCRdb trimmed public reads at Q25 via fastp, called clones via MiXCR and kept in-frame beta chains. Entries are consolidated by CDR3 protein sequence, retaining the most common genes and DNA. The V and J calls were not made by the authors but by TCRdb's processing. A total of more than 400,000 distinct CDR3 sequences appear in this sample, 18% of them only once. The ten largest clones represent 10% to 15% of the sample.

General findings and caveats noted by the study authors: The second-wave clones that peaked on day 37 were not confirmed to be SARS-CoV-2 specific. The detection of some responding clones in pre-infection memory suggests that pre-existing cross-reactive memory T cells joined the SARS-CoV-2 response. Only two mild cases were covered by the study, and larger cohorts that include severe cases with pre-infection samples were considered necessary. Contracting CD4+ clones appeared mostly in the CM and EM memory subsets, whereas CD8+ clones were enriched in EMRA. Clones that contracted from day 15 to 85 showed balanced CD4/CD8 phenotypes, whereas a second wave of clones that expanded from day 15 to 37 leaned towards CD4+.

From cysteine to phenylalanine, the CDR3 is 16 amino acids long. Of the read, only the CDR3 DNA is kept; its 48 bases are in frame from base 1. Here V drops 1 base and J drops 6 bases, and the junction holds 11 bases not matched to any gene. The germline V gene (reference sequence) supplies CDR1 DFQATT and CDR2 SNEGSKA. On this clonotype: Its antigen has not been determined. Base qualities were left out, and no much larger clone turns up one base away.

This clonotype was sampled from an adult woman who had mild COVID-19 (a few samples of this study predate the infection). The sample titles of this study are shuffled in the database, so cell type and time point are left out; the donor was told from shared clones. The chain is encoded by TRBV20-1 joined to TRBJ2-1, with TRBD1 identical over 8 junction bases. The sample consisted of PBMCs or a T cell subset sorted from them (not recorded which). DNA sequence: TGCAGTGCTAGAGCGTTGGGCAGGGGGCAGTTCAATGAGCAGTTCTTC. Translated, it gives CSARALGRGQFNEQFF.